The TCR beta chain described here comes from a study of vaccination and CD4 T cells after COVID-19. Study at large: Stimulation of the cells used overlapping spike peptide pools from SARS-CoV-2 and from the common cold coronaviruses HCoV-NL63, HCoV-OC43 and HCoV-229E.

CDR1 and CDR2 (germline): SGHDN, FVKESK. With 2 bases clipped from V and 5 bases from J, the junction kept 14 bases outside the gene matches. The CDR3 has 17 residues. In the case of this clonotype: Its cognate antigen is unknown.

The Oncomine TCR Beta short-read assay sequenced DNA from cultured CD4+ T cells. Investigators obtained genomic DNA by extraction from cultured CD4+ T cells. TCRdb itself ran the PCR reads through MiXCR, one entry per CDR3 protein. Here the sample spans approximately 7,200 distinct CDR3 sequences, around 48% being singletons. The treatment here: roughly 11-day PBMC culture with coronavirus spike peptide pools or control peptides (ViraFEST assay). CD4+ T lymphocytes from the unexposed donor were collected before the COVID-19 pandemic (2011-2018). Four cold-coronavirus spikes and SARS-CoV-2 S/N were the probes applied, cells permitting, to CD4+ T cells from unexposed donors.

Sequenced sample: CD4+ T cells from blood, cultured in vitro. This sequence joins TRBV14 and TRBJ2-5; 7 bases fit TRBD2. The sequence derives from a human donor in good health. In DNA, the CDR3 is TGTGCCAGCAGCCAAATCTTTTCTTTAGCGGGTGAGGAGACCCAGTACTTC. It specifies CASSQIFSLAGEETQYF.